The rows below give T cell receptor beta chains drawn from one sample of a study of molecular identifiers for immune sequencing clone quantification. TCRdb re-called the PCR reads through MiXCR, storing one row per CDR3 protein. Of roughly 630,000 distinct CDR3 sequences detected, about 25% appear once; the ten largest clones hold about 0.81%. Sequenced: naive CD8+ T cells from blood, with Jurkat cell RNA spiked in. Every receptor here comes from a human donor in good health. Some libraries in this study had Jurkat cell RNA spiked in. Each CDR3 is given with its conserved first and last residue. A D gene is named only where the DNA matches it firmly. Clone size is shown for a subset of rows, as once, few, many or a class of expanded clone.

cdr3_nt: TGTGCCAGCAGCCCGGGGCCGGGGGTCGTGGACCAGCCCCAGCATTTT; cdr3_aa: CASSPGPGVVDQPQHF; clone_size: many; d_call: NA; v_call: TRBV7-9; j_call: TRBJ1-5
cdr3_nt: TGTGCCAGCAGCTCCCCCCTGGGCGGAGAAAATTCACCCCTCCACTTT; cdr3_aa: CASSSPLGGENSPLHF; clone_size: NA; d_call: NA; v_call: TRBV6-2/TRBV6-3; j_call: TRBJ1-6
cdr3_nt: TGTGCCAGCAGTTTGCGGTCGGAGGGGGCTCAACAGCCCCAGCATTTT; cdr3_aa: CASSLRSEGAQQPQHF; clone_size: few; d_call: TRBD1; v_call: TRBV28; j_call: TRBJ1-5
cdr3_nt: TGCAGCGTTGAGGACACCGGGGAGCTGTTTTTT; cdr3_aa: CSVEDTGELFF; clone_size: many; d_call: NA; v_call: TRBV29-1; j_call: TRBJ2-2
cdr3_nt: TGTGCCATCAGTGGAAGAAATGAAAAACTGTTTTTT; cdr3_aa: CAISGRNEKLFF; clone_size: few; d_call: NA; v_call: TRBV10-3; j_call: TRBJ1-4
cdr3_nt: TGCGCCACCGGCAGAGGCATCGGGGGGACAGACTACCCCTACGAGCAGTACTTC; cdr3_aa: CATGRGIGGTDYPYEQYF; clone_size: NA; d_call: NA; v_call: TRBV15; j_call: TRBJ2-7
cdr3_nt: TGTGCCAGCAGTGACCGGGGGCGTCCCTACGAGCAGTACTTC; cdr3_aa: CASSDRGRPYEQYF; clone_size: NA; d_call: NA; v_call: TRBV2; j_call: TRBJ2-7
cdr3_nt: TGTGCCAGATCACCTCTGGACAGGGGAAAGACTGAAGCTTTCTTT; cdr3_aa: CARSPLDRGKTEAFF; clone_size: many; d_call: NA; v_call: TRBV21-1; j_call: TRBJ1-1
cdr3_nt: TGTGCCAGCAGTTCCGGATTATCACCCTACGAGCAGTACTTC; cdr3_aa: CASSSGLSPYEQYF; clone_size: many; d_call: NA; v_call: TRBV27; j_call: TRBJ2-7
cdr3_nt: TGCGCCAGCAGTCCGGGACTAGCGGACTCCTACGAGCAGTACTTC; cdr3_aa: CASSPGLADSYEQYF; clone_size: many; d_call: TRBD2; v_call: TRBV5-1; j_call: TRBJ2-7
cdr3_nt: TGTGCCAGCAAAAAGGAACCTTCTGGGGCCAACGTCCTGACTTTC; cdr3_aa: CASKKEPSGANVLTF; clone_size: NA; d_call: NA; v_call: TRBV6-5; j_call: TRBJ2-6
cdr3_nt: TGTGCCAGCAGCCCCCAGACAGAATTGGACGGGGAGCTGTTTTTT; cdr3_aa: CASSPQTELDGELFF; clone_size: NA; d_call: NA; v_call: TRBV7-7; j_call: TRBJ2-2
cdr3_nt: TGTGCCACCAGTGATTCCCGGACATCCAGCACAGATACGCAGTATTTT; cdr3_aa: CATSDSRTSSTDTQYF; clone_size: NA; d_call: NA; v_call: TRBV24-1; j_call: TRBJ2-3
cdr3_nt: TGTGCCAGCAGTTTAGCGTCGCAGTTAACAGATACGCAGTATTTT; cdr3_aa: CASSLASQLTDTQYF; clone_size: many; d_call: NA; v_call: TRBV12-3/TRBV12-4; j_call: TRBJ2-3
cdr3_nt: TGCAGTGCTAGAGTTGAGGGATGGGAGCAGTTCTTC; cdr3_aa: CSARVEGWEQFF; clone_size: NA; d_call: NA; v_call: TRBV20-1; j_call: TRBJ2-1
cdr3_nt: TGTGCCAGCAGTAAGCTAGCGGGGTCGTCCTACGAGCAGTACTTC; cdr3_aa: CASSKLAGSSYEQYF; clone_size: few; d_call: TRBD2; v_call: TRBV12-3/TRBV12-4; j_call: TRBJ2-7
cdr3_nt: TGCAGCGTCGGTCTTAATCCATTGGATAATGAGCAGTTCTTC; cdr3_aa: CSVGLNPLDNEQFF; clone_size: NA; d_call: NA; v_call: TRBV29-1; j_call: TRBJ2-1
cdr3_nt: TGCGCCAGCAGCTTGGAGGATTCGACTGAAGCTTTCTTT; cdr3_aa: CASSLEDSTEAFF; clone_size: many; d_call: NA; v_call: TRBV5-1; j_call: TRBJ1-1
cdr3_nt: TGTGTCAGCAGTACTAGCGGGAACGCGTCTCCCCTGAACCAAGAGACCCAGTACTTC; cdr3_aa: CVSSTSGNASPLNQETQYF; clone_size: NA; d_call: TRBD2; v_call: TRBV6-6; j_call: TRBJ2-5
cdr3_nt: TGTGCAAGTCGCTTAGTCAGGGAGTACACTGAAGCTTTCTTT; cdr3_aa: CASRLVREYTEAFF; clone_size: NA; d_call: NA; v_call: TRBV12-2; j_call: TRBJ1-1
cdr3_nt: TGTGCTAGCAGCTACTTCACCGCAGGGAATAATTCACCCCTCCACTTT; cdr3_aa: CASSYFTAGNNSPLHF; clone_size: NA; d_call: NA; v_call: TRBV5-6; j_call: TRBJ1-6
cdr3_nt: TGTGCCAGCAGGGGACAGGGAGGCGCCTACGAGCAGTACTTC; cdr3_aa: CASRGQGGAYEQYF; clone_size: NA; d_call: TRBD1; v_call: TRBV6-1; j_call: TRBJ2-7
cdr3_nt: TGTGCCAGCAGCCTAGAGCAGGGTCGGGAGCAGTACTTC; cdr3_aa: CASSLEQGREQYF; clone_size: few; d_call: NA; v_call: TRBV7-9; j_call: TRBJ2-7
cdr3_nt: TGCGCCAGCAGCCAAGGGGTTTGGGGGAATCAGCCCCAGCATTTT; cdr3_aa: CASSQGVWGNQPQHF; clone_size: few; d_call: NA; v_call: TRBV4-3; j_call: TRBJ1-5
cdr3_nt: TGTGCCAGCAGCCCCGTCGGACGTACGCAGTATTTT; cdr3_aa: CASSPVGRTQYF; clone_size: NA; d_call: NA; v_call: TRBV7-2; j_call: TRBJ2-3
cdr3_nt: TGTGCCAGCAGCCCGGGCCCCCGCAACTATGGCTACACCTTC; cdr3_aa: CASSPGPRNYGYTF; clone_size: few; d_call: NA; v_call: TRBV3-1; j_call: TRBJ1-2
cdr3_nt: TGTGCCTGGAGCGACTCCGGACCTACCGGGGAGCTGTTTTTT; cdr3_aa: CAWSDSGPTGELFF; clone_size: many; d_call: NA; v_call: TRBV30; j_call: TRBJ2-2
cdr3_nt: TGTGCCAGCGGGACAGGGAATCAGCCCCGGCATTTT; cdr3_aa: CASGTGNQPRHF; clone_size: NA; d_call: TRBD1; v_call: TRBV5-3; j_call: TRBJ1-5
cdr3_nt: TGTGCCAGCAGAACAGGACAGGGAAGGGCTCAGCCCCAGCATTTT; cdr3_aa: CASRTGQGRAQPQHF; clone_size: few; d_call: TRBD1; v_call: TRBV6-2/TRBV6-3; j_call: TRBJ1-5
cdr3_nt: TGCAGTGCTAGATCATACCTGAGCCCTGAAGCTTTCTTT; cdr3_aa: CSARSYLSPEAFF; clone_size: few; d_call: NA; v_call: TRBV20-1; j_call: TRBJ1-1
cdr3_nt: TGTGCCAGCAGCCCTGAAGGGACGGAGAGCACAGATACGCAGTATTTT; cdr3_aa: CASSPEGTESTDTQYF; clone_size: few; d_call: NA; v_call: TRBV11-2; j_call: TRBJ2-3
cdr3_nt: TGCGCCAGCAGTCGTTCTAACACCGGGGAGCCGTTTTTT; cdr3_aa: CASSRSNTGEPFF; clone_size: NA; d_call: NA; v_call: TRBV23-1; j_call: TRBJ2-2
cdr3_nt: TGTGCCAGCAGCCGCCGGCCAGTTTTGGGTGAGCAGTACTTC; cdr3_aa: CASSRRPVLGEQYF; clone_size: many; d_call: NA; v_call: TRBV7-2; j_call: TRBJ2-7
cdr3_nt: TGCGCCAGCAGCTTACTCCGAGGACAGGGCTACGAGCAGTACTTC; cdr3_aa: CASSLLRGQGYEQYF; clone_size: NA; d_call: TRBD1; v_call: TRBV4-1; j_call: TRBJ2-7
cdr3_nt: TGTGCCAGCAGGGAGACTAGCGGGGTCGCATACGAGCAGTACTTC; cdr3_aa: CASRETSGVAYEQYF; clone_size: many; d_call: TRBD2; v_call: TRBV2; j_call: TRBJ2-7
cdr3_nt: TGTGCCAGCAGCCTTCAGGGTAATTCACCCCTCCCCTTT; cdr3_aa: CASSLQGNSPLPF; clone_size: NA; d_call: NA; v_call: TRBV4-2; j_call: TRBJ1-6
cdr3_nt: TGTGCCAGCAGCCTCATTCCCCAGGGGGCGAACACCGGGGAGCTGTTTTTT; cdr3_aa: CASSLIPQGANTGELFF; clone_size: many; d_call: TRBD1; v_call: TRBV5-5; j_call: TRBJ2-2
cdr3_nt: TGTGCCAGCAGTTTCTACGGACTAGCGGGGGGCTACACCACCGGGGAGCTGTTTTTT; cdr3_aa: CASSFYGLAGGYTTGELFF; clone_size: NA; d_call: TRBD2; v_call: TRBV27; j_call: TRBJ2-2
cdr3_nt: TGTGCCAGCAGTGATGGCGGGTCGGGGTCCGATACGCAGTATTTT; cdr3_aa: CASSDGGSGSDTQYF; clone_size: NA; d_call: NA; v_call: TRBV2; j_call: TRBJ2-3
cdr3_nt: TGCGCCAGCAGCGAAGGACAGGCCCCAGATACGCAGTATTTT; cdr3_aa: CASSEGQAPDTQYF; clone_size: many; d_call: TRBD1; v_call: TRBV4-3; j_call: TRBJ2-3
cdr3_nt: TGTGCCAGTTCTAACGGGTTGTGGCTCAATCGGCGGGAGACCCAGTACTTC; cdr3_aa: CASSNGLWLNRRETQYF; clone_size: few; d_call: NA; v_call: TRBV19; j_call: TRBJ2-5
cdr3_nt: TGCGCCAGCTGTCCCCGGACAGGGGAGGACGGAAACACCATATATTTT; cdr3_aa: CASCPRTGEDGNTIYF; clone_size: many; d_call: TRBD1; v_call: TRBV4-1; j_call: TRBJ1-3
cdr3_nt: TGTGCCAGCAGACTTCAGGGGGACGGCTATGGCTACACCTTC; cdr3_aa: CASRLQGDGYGYTF; clone_size: many; d_call: TRBD1; v_call: TRBV28; j_call: TRBJ1-2
cdr3_nt: TGTGCCAGCAGCTTAGTAGGGGAAATAGAAGCTTTCTTT; cdr3_aa: CASSLVGEIEAFF; clone_size: many; d_call: NA; v_call: TRBV7-9; j_call: TRBJ1-1
cdr3_nt: TGTGCCAGCAGTGAAGCAGGGTGGAGGGTTAGCAATCAGCCCCAGCATTTT; cdr3_aa: CASSEAGWRVSNQPQHF; clone_size: many; d_call: NA; v_call: TRBV6-1; j_call: TRBJ1-5
cdr3_nt: TGTGCCAGCAGAGACGGACAGGGGCCCATTTTAGCTTTCTTT; cdr3_aa: CASRDGQGPILAFF; clone_size: many; d_call: TRBD1; v_call: TRBV6-6; j_call: TRBJ1-1
cdr3_nt: TGTGCCAGCGGCATCCGGGACGAGTCGTACCAAGAGCCCCAGTACTTC; cdr3_aa: CASGIRDESYQEPQYF; clone_size: NA; d_call: NA; v_call: TRBV2; j_call: TRBJ2-5
cdr3_nt: TGTGCCAGCAGCACCTGGGACACGAGCTCCTACGAGCAGTACTTC; cdr3_aa: CASSTWDTSSYEQYF; clone_size: NA; d_call: NA; v_call: TRBV11-2; j_call: TRBJ2-7
cdr3_nt: TGTGCCAGCAGCTTAGGCCTAAGACAGGGACGTTGGGATACGCAGTATTTT; cdr3_aa: CASSLGLRQGRWDTQYF; clone_size: many; d_call: TRBD1; v_call: TRBV11-2; j_call: TRBJ2-3
cdr3_nt: TGTGCCAGCAGTGGAATCCCGACAGTAGATACGCAGTATTTT; cdr3_aa: CASSGIPTVDTQYF; clone_size: NA; d_call: NA; v_call: TRBV27; j_call: TRBJ2-3
cdr3_nt: TGTGCCAGCTCACCAGGCGACAGGGGCAGGTCTGGGGCCAACGTCCTGACTTTC; cdr3_aa: CASSPGDRGRSGANVLTF; clone_size: few; d_call: TRBD1; v_call: TRBV18; j_call: TRBJ2-6
cdr3_nt: TGTGCCTGGAGTGTAGGGACACTTGAAGCTTTCTTT; cdr3_aa: CAWSVGTLEAFF; clone_size: many; d_call: NA; v_call: TRBV30; j_call: TRBJ1-1
cdr3_nt: TGCGCCAGCAGTGTAGCCAGCTACGAGCAGTACTTC; cdr3_aa: CASSVASYEQYF; clone_size: NA; d_call: NA; v_call: TRBV10-2; j_call: TRBJ2-7
cdr3_nt: TGTGCCAGCAGTTACCTGACTAGCGGGGGCTCCGACAATGAGCAGTTCTTC; cdr3_aa: CASSYLTSGGSDNEQFF; clone_size: many; d_call: TRBD2; v_call: TRBV6-2/TRBV6-3; j_call: TRBJ2-1
cdr3_nt: TGTGCCAGTAGTCTCGGAAAGAGGATAGACGAGCAGTACTTC; cdr3_aa: CASSLGKRIDEQYF; clone_size: many; d_call: NA; v_call: TRBV19; j_call: TRBJ2-7
cdr3_nt: TGTGCCAGTAGTATAGCAGGGGGCCAAACCTACGAGCAGAACTTC; cdr3_aa: CASSIAGGQTYEQNF; clone_size: NA; d_call: TRBD1; v_call: TRBV19; j_call: TRBJ2-7